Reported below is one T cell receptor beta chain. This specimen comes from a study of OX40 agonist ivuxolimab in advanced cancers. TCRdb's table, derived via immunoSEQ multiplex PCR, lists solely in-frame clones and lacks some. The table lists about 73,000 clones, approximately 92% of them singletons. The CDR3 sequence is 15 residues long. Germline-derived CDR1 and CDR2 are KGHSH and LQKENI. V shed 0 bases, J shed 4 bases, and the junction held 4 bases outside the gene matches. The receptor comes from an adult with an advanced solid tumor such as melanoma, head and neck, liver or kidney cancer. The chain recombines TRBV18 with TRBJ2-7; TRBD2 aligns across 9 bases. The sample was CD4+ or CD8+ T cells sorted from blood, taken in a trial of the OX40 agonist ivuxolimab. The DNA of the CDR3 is TGTGCCAGCTCACCACCGGGTAGCGGGAGTTACGAGCAGTACTTC. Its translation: CASSPPGSGSYEQYF.